Reported below is one T cell receptor beta chain. As yet, its antigen is unknown. V was shortened by 3 bases and J by 10 bases, with 9 bases between the two germline ends. The CDR3 sequence is 11 residues long. This record belongs to a study of Ad26.COV2.S vaccination and SARS-CoV-2 variants. At the level of the study: Ad26.COV2.S, an intramuscular injection, was given once or twice 56 days apart.

Noted treatment: around 19 received Ad26.COV2.S at low or high dose, single or two shots; roughly five received placebo; per-sample allocation not given. Specimen acquisition occurred on day 63 following the initial vaccine or placebo injection. Boston hosted the donor, who was an adult aged 18-55 years. Points from the study as a whole: Similar non-spike TCR breadth was seen in vaccine and placebo recipients.

The protocol was immunoSEQ multiplex PCR, while the TCRdb copy is restricted to in-frame clones and leaves out a portion. The sample includes over 300,000 clones, around 82% seen only once; the top ten take around 7%. Source: peripheral blood, taken in a trial of Ad26.COV2.S vaccine versus placebo. This receptor was identified in a person between 18 and 60 years old who received the Ad26.COV2.S COVID-19 vaccine or a placebo. The rearrangement links TRBV12-3 or TRBV12-4 to TRBJ1-1; D is perhaps TRBD1 (5 bases). The chain's CDR3 is CASSFGGVAFF. CDR3 in DNA: TGTGCCAGCAGTTTTGGGGGAGTAGCTTTCTTT.